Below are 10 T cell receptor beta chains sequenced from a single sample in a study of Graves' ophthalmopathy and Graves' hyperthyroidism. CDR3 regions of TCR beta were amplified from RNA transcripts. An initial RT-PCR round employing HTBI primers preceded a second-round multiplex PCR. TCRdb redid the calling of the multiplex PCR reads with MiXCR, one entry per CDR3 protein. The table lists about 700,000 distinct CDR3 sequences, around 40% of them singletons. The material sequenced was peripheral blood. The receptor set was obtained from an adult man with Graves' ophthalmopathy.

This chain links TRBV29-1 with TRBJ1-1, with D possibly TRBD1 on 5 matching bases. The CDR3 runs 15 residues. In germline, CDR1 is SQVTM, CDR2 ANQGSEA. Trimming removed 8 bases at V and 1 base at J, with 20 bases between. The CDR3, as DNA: TGCAGCTATTTCAGGGAAACTGGGAGGAACACTGAAGCTTTCTTT. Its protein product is CSYFRETGRNTEAFF.

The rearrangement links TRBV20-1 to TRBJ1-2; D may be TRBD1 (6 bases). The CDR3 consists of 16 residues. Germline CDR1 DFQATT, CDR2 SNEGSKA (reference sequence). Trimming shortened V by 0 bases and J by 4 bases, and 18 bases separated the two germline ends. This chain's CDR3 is CSARDRLRGGGYGYTF. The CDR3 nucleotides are TGCAGTGCTAGAGATAGGTTGCGGGGAGGGGGCTATGGCTACACCTTC.

The CDR3 DNA is TGTGCCAGTACGGACAGGGCGTCCCGGTGGAACACTGAAGCTTTCTTT. Translating it yields CASTDRASRWNTEAFF. This sequence joins TRBV19 and TRBJ1-1, with 8 bases that match TRBD1. The CDR3 runs to 16 residues. Germline CDR1 and CDR2: LNHDA and SQIVND (reference sequence). Trimming removed 7 bases from V and 1 base from J; junction bases left unmatched: 11.

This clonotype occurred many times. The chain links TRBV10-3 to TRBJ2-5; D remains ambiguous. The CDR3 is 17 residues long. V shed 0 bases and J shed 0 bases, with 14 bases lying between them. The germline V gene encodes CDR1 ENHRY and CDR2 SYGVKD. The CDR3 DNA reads TGTGCCATCAGTGAGTCCCTCCGGGTGAGGAACCAAGAGACCCAGTACTTC. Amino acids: CAISESLRVRNQETQYF.

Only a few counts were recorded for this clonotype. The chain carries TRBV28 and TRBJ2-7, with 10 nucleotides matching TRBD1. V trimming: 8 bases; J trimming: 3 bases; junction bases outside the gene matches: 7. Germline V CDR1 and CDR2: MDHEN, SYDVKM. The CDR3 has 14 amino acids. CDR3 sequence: CASGSGQGNYEQYF. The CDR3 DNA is TGTGCCAGCGGATCGGGACAGGGGAACTACGAGCAGTACTTC.

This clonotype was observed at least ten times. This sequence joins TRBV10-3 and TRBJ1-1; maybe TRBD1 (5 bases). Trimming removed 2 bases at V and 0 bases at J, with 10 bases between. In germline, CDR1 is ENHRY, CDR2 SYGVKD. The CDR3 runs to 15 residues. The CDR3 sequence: CAISEDPGLNTEAFF. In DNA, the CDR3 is TGTGCCATCAGTGAGGACCCGGGACTGAACACTGAAGCTTTCTTT.

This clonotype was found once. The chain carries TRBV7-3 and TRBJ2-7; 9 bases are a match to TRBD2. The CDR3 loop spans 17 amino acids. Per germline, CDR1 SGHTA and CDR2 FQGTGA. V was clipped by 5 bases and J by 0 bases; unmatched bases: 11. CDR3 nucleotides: TGTGCCAGCAGCCGAGATCTAGCGGGGTCGAGCTCCTACGAGCAGTACTTC. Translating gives CASSRDLAGSSSYEQYF.

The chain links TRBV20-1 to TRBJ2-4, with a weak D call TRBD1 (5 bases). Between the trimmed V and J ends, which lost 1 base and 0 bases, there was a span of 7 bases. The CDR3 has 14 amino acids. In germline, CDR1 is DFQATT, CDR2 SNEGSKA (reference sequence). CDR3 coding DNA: TGCAGTGCTAGAGGACAGTTAGCCAAAAACATTCAGTACTTC. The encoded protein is CSARGQLAKNIQYF.

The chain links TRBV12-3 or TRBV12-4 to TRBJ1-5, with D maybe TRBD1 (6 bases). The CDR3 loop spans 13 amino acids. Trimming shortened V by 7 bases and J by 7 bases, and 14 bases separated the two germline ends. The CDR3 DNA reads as TGTGCCAGCAACAAAGGGGGAGGGCAGCCCCAGCATTTT. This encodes CASNKGGGQPQHF.

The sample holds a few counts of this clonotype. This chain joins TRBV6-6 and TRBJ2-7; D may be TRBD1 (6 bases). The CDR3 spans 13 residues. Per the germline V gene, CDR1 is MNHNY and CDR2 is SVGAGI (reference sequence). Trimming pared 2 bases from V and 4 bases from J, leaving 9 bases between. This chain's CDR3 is CASSYDGTYEQYF. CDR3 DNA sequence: TGTGCCAGCAGTTACGACGGGACATACGAGCAGTACTTC.